Listed below are T cell receptor beta chains from one sample, sequenced in a study of T cell repertoires in cytomegalovirus infection. These TCRs are of unknown antigen specificity. Each CDR3 protein is one row after TCRdb ran MiXCR on the reads. In the table there are about 160,000 distinct CDR3 sequences, about a fifth of which are singletons. The sample here was CD8+ T cells from cultured PBMCs, taken from culture after CMV antigen stimulation. These receptors were obtained from a human donor in good health (CMV status not recorded). Some clones in this sample may be carry-over from other donors' samples. CDR3s leave out the opening cysteine and the closing phenylalanine or tryptophan. Size is omitted from some rows. Given values are once, few, many or a class for expanded clones.

j_call clone_size cdr3_length v_call cdr3_aa
TRBJ2-2 . 12 TRBV20-1 SARGTGDTGELF
TRBJ2-3 few 12 TRBV12-3/TRBV12-4 ASGRGSSTDTQY
TRBJ1-1 few 13 TRBV7-6 ASSLRTAPNTEAF
TRBJ2-7 . 11 TRBV4-1 ASSQVWGYEQY
TRBJ1-3 . 13 TRBV4-1 ASRSRSPSGNTIY
TRBJ1-1 many 12 TRBV6-6 ASSYSRGGTEAF
TRBJ2-7 many 10 TRBV4-1 ASSQVTREQY
TRBJ1-2 . 11 TRBV6-5 ASSYRPRDGYT
TRBJ1-6 . 15 TRBV4-1 ASSQDRGLWVNSPLH
TRBJ1-1 . 12 TRBV6-6 ASSGDRRNTEAF
TRBJ2-3 . 14 TRBV7-2 ASSRPSTGGTDTQY
TRBJ2-3 few 16 TRBV7-2 ASSLGVVRGANTDTQY
TRBJ1-1 . 13 TRBV7-3 ASSLNGYMNTEAF
TRBJ2-3 . 13 TRBV7-6 ASSWGDRSTDTQY
TRBJ1-2 . 15 TRBV30 AWSALPGTTKSHGYT
TRBJ1-2 few 13 TRBV4-1 ASRQRLDWNYGYT
TRBJ2-7 few 15 TRBV6-1 ASSEEVLGLGAYEQY
TRBJ1-1 few 12 TRBV7-6 ASSLGRWHTEAF